This T cell receptor (beta chain) was retrieved from a study of control samples from healthy donors and cancer patients. The CDR3 spans 13 residues. CDR1 and CDR2 (germline): LNHDA, SQIVND (reference sequence). The ends were cut back, 6 bases at V and 4 bases at J, with 12 bases in the middle. Some clones are missing from TCRdb's copy, which holds only in-frame ones; the method was immunoSEQ multiplex PCR. The sample has some 120,000 clones; 85% to 95% are singletons. This rearrangement joins TRBV19 to TRBJ1-2; D is ambiguous. The sequenced material came from PBMCs. The clonotype was recovered from a man aged 50-60 years with head and neck cancer. CDR3 in amino acids: CASRIRESYGYTF. DNA for the CDR3: TGTGCCAGTAGAATCAGAGAGTCCTATGGCTACACCTTC.